This T cell receptor (beta chain) was identified during a study of cytomegalovirus exposure and HLA in healthy donors. V was shortened by 6 bases and J by 0 bases, with 12 bases between the two germline ends. Germline loops: CDR1 SGHVS, CDR2 FNYEAQ. The CDR3 length is 16 residues. Using immunoSEQ multiplex PCR, the repertoire was profiled, and TCRdb retains in-frame clones only, with some absent. The data contain over 200,000 clones, around 78% of them singletons. The receptor's source is a woman between 18 and 29 years old in good health and CMV-seronegative. The sequencing input was PBMCs. V gene TRBV7-6 combines with J gene TRBJ2-6, with unresolved D. CDR3 loop: CASSGSRSSGANVLTF. DNA of the CDR3: TGTGCCAGCAGTGGAAGCCGGAGCTCTGGGGCCAACGTCCTGACTTTC.